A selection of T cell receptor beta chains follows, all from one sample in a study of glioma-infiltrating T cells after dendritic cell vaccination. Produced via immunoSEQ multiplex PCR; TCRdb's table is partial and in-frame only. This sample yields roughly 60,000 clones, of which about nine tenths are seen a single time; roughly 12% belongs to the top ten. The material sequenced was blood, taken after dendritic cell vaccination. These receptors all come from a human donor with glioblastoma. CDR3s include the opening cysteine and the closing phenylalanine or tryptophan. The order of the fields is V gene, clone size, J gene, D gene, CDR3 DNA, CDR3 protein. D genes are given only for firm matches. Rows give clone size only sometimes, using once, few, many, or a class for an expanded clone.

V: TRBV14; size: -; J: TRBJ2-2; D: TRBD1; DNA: TGTGCCAGCAGCCACCGGACAGGGCCGGGGCCCGGGGAGCTGTTTTTT; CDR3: CASSHRTGPGPGELFF
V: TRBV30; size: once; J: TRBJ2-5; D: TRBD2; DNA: TGTGCCTCTAGCGGGGTTAAAGAGGCCCAGTACTTC; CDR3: CASSGVKEAQYF
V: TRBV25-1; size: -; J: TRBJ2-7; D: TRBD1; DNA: TGTGCCAGCAGTGAACTGACAGGGGGCTACGAGCAGTACTTC; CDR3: CASSELTGGYEQYF
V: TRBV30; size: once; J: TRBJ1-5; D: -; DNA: TGTGCCTGGGGGACGGGGGGCGGCAATCAGCCCCAGCATTTT; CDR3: CAWGTGGGNQPQHF
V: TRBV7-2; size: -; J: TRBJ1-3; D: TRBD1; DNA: TGTGCCAGCAGCACAACAGGGGGTCACTCTGGAAACACCATATATTTT; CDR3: CASSTTGGHSGNTIYF
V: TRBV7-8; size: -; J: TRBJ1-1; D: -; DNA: TGTGCCAGCAGCCATGGCGGGGGGGGAACTGAAGCTTTCTTT; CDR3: CASSHGGGGTEAFF
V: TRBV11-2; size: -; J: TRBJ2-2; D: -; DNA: TGTGCCAGCAGCTTGAGGCTCGGGAACACCGGGGAGCTGTTTTTT; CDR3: CASSLRLGNTGELFF
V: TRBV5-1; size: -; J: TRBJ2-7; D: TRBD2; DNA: TGCGCCAGCAGCTTGGGCCCTAGCGGGAGGACCTCCTACGAGCAGTACTTC; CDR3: CASSLGPSGRTSYEQYF
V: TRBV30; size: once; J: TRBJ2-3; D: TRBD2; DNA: TGTGCCTGGAGTTTTACTAGCGGGAGTGCAGATACGCAGTATTTT; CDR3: CAWSFTSGSADTQYF
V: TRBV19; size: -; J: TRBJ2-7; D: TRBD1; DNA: TGTGCCAGTAGGCCGAGCGACAGGGGGCCGCGCGAGCAGTACTTC; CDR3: CASRPSDRGPREQYF
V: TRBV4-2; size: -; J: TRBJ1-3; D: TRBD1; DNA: TGTGCCAGCAGCCCGGGACAGCCTGGAAACACCATATATTTT; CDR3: CASSPGQPGNTIYF
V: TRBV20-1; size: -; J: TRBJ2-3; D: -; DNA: TGCAGTGTGTCCCGGGGGGATACGCAGTATTTT; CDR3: CSVSRGDTQYF
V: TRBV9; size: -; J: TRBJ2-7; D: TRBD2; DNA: TGTGCCAGCAGCAGGAACCCTAGCGGGAGATTCGACGAGCAGTACTTC; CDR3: CASSRNPSGRFDEQYF
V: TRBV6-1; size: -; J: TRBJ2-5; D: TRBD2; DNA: TGTGCCAGCAGTGAAATCGGGGGGAGAGAGACCCAGTACTTC; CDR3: CASSEIGGRETQYF
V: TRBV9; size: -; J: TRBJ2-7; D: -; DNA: TGTGCCAGCAGCGAAAGTATCGGGGGCGAGCAGTACTTC; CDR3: CASSESIGGEQYF
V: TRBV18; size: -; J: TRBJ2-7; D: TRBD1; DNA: TGTGCCAGCTCACCGACAGGGTACTACGAGCAGTACTTC; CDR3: CASSPTGYYEQYF
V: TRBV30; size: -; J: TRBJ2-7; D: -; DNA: TGTGCCTGGAGGTCGCAGCGCTCCTACGAGCAGTACTTC; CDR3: CAWRSQRSYEQYF
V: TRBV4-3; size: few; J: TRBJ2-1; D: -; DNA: TGCGCCAGCAGCCAAGGGGTTAGGGGTGGCTACAATGAGCAGTTCTTC; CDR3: CASSQGVRGGYNEQFF
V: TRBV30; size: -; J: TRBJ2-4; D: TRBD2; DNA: TGTGCCTGGACGGCTAGCGGCGCCATTCAGTACTTC; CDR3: CAWTASGAIQYF
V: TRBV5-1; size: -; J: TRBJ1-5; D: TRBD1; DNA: TGCGCCAGCAGCCAGGGACAGGGTAATCAGCCCCAGCATTTT; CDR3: CASSQGQGNQPQHF
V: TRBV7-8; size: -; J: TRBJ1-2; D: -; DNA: TGTGCCAGCAGCTTAGTACCCCGGAACTATGGCTACACCTTC; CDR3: CASSLVPRNYGYTF
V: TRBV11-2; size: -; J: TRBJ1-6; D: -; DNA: TGTGCCAGCAGCTTTAGGCAGGGTAGCTCCTATAATTCACCCCTCCACTTT; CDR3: CASSFRQGSSYNSPLHF
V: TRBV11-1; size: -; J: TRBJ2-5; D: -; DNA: TGTGCCAGCAGCTACTACCAACAGGGAATTGAGACCCAGTACTTC; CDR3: CASSYYQQGIETQYF
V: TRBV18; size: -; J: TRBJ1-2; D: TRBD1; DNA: TGTGCCAGCTCACCACCGGGACAGGGCCCTTATGGCTACACCTTC; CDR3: CASSPPGQGPYGYTF
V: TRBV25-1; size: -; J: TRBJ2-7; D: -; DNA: TGTGCCAGCAGCGATGCAGGGTACCACGAGCAGTACTTC; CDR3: CASSDAGYHEQYF
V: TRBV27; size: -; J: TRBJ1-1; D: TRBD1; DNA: TGTGCCAGCAGTCCCCCCGACAGGGGCACTGAAGCTTTCTTT; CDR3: CASSPPDRGTEAFF
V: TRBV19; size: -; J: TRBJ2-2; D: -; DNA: TGTGCCAGTAGTATTGGCAGAAAGAACACCGGGGAGCTGTTTTTT; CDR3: CASSIGRKNTGELFF
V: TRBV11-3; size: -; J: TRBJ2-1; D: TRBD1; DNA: TGTGCCAGCAGCTTAGCCACCGGGACAGGGGACAATGAGCAGTTCTTC; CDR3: CASSLATGTGDNEQFF
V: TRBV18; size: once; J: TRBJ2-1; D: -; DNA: TGTGCCAGCTCACCGGGAGTGGTAGACAATGAGCAGTTCTTC; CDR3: CASSPGVVDNEQFF
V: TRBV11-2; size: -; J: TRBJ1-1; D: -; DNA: TGTGCCAGCAGGATAGTGGCTGAAGCTTTCTTT; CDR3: CASRIVAEAFF
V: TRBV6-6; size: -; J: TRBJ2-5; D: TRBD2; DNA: TGTGCCAGCAGGTTAGGAGCGGGGGGCCGAGAGACCCAGTACTTC; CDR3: CASRLGAGGRETQYF
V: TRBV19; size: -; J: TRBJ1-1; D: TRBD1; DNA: TGTGCCAGTTCACAGGGGTTCCATGGCACTGAAGCTTTCTTT; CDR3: CASSQGFHGTEAFF
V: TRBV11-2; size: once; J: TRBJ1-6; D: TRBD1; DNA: TGTGCCAGCAGACGACAGGGCGGCTCCTATAATTCACCCCTCCACTTT; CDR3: CASRRQGGSYNSPLHF
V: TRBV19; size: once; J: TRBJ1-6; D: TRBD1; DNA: TGTGCCAGTAGCTGGACAGGTGAGAATTCACCCCTCCACTTT; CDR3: CASSWTGENSPLHF
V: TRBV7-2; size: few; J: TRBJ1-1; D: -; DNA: TGTGCCAGCAAGATTTCTCCGGGTCCCCAGCGGCCTGAAGCTTTCTTT; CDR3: CASKISPGPQRPEAFF
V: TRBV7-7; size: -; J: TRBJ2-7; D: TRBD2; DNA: TGTGCTAGCAGCTTAGGTGGCGGGAGAGGCTACGAGCAGTACTTC; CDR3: CASSLGGGRGYEQYF
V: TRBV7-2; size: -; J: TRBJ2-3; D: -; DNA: TGTGCCAGCAGCGCCGGGGGTAGCACAGATACGCAGTATTTT; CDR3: CASSAGGSTDTQYF
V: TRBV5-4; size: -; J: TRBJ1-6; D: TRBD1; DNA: TGTGCCAGCAGCTTGGGGACAGGGAAAAATTCACCCCTCCACTTT; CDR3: CASSLGTGKNSPLHF
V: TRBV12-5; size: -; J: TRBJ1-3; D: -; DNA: TGTGCTAGTGGTTTGGTACCCGGGACAATCATTACTGGAAACACCATATATTTT; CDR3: CASGLVPGTIITGNTIYF
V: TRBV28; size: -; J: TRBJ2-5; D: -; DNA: TGTGCCAGCAGTTTAGTAGGGGGGGGTAGAGAGACCCAGTACTTC; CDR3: CASSLVGGGRETQYF
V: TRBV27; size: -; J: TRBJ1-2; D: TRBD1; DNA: TGTGCCAGCAGAACAGGGGGCAACTATGGCTACACCTTC; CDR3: CASRTGGNYGYTF
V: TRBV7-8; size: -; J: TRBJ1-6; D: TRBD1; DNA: TGTGCCAGCAGCTTAATCCGGACAGGGGGTCGTTCACCCCTCCACTTT; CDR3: CASSLIRTGGRSPLHF
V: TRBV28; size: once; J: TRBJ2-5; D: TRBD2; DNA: TGTGCCAGCAGCCACTCGAGCGGGAGGAGTGAGACCCAGTACTTC; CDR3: CASSHSSGRSETQYF
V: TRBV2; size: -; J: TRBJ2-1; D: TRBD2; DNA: TGTGCCAGCAACGGACTAGCGGCCCTAAATGAGCAGTTCTTC; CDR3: CASNGLAALNEQFF
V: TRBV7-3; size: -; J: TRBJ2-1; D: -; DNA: TGTGCCAGCAGCCGCGGCAGGGAACCCCACAATGAGCAGTTCTTC; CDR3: CASSRGREPHNEQFF
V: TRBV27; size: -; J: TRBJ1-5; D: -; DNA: TGTGCCAGCAGTTTTCTTCCTCATCAGCCCCAGCATTTT; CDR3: CASSFLPHQPQHF
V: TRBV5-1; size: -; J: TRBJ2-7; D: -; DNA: TGCGCCAGCAGCCGCAGGATCACAGGGACGGAAGATCCCTACGAGCAGTACTTC; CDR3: CASSRRITGTEDPYEQYF
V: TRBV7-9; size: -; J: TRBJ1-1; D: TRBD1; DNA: TGTGCCAGCAGCTCGTCACAGGGGAGGCCTGAAGCTTTCTTT; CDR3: CASSSSQGRPEAFF
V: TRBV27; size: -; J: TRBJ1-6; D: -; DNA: TGTGCCAGCAGTTTACGACCCTCCAGGGCACCCCTCCACTTT; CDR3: CASSLRPSRAPLHF
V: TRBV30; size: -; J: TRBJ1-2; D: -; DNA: TGTGCCTCCGAATTCCGAGGGTTCTATGGCTACACCTTC; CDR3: CASEFRGFYGYTF
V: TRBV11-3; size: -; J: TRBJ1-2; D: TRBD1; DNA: TGTGCCAGCAGCTTAGATCGCGGGAGGGGGCAAGATGGCTACACCTTC; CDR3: CASSLDRGRGQDGYTF
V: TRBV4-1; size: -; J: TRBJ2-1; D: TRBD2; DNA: TGCGCCAGCAGCCAGGCGACTAGCGGGATCGGCTGGCAGTTCTTC; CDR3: CASSQATSGIGWQFF
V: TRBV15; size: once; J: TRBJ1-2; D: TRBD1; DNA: TGTGCCACCAGCTTCTCCCAGGGGGTTACCTATGGCTACACCTTC; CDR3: CATSFSQGVTYGYTF
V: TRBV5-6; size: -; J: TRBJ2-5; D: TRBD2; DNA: TGTGCCAGCAGCCAGCGGGACGGAAAAGAGACCCAGTACTTC; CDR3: CASSQRDGKETQYF
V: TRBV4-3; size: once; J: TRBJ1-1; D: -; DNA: TGCGCCAGCAGGCCAACACCCATGAACACTGAAGCTTTCTTT; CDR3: CASRPTPMNTEAFF
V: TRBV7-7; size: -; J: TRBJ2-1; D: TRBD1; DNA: TGTGCTAGCAGCTTAGAAAGCTCGGACAGGTACAATGAGCAGTTCTTC; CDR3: CASSLESSDRYNEQFF
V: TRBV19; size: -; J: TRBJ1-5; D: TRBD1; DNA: TGTGCCAGTAGTATAAACAGGGGTCAGCCCCAGCATTTT; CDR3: CASSINRGQPQHF